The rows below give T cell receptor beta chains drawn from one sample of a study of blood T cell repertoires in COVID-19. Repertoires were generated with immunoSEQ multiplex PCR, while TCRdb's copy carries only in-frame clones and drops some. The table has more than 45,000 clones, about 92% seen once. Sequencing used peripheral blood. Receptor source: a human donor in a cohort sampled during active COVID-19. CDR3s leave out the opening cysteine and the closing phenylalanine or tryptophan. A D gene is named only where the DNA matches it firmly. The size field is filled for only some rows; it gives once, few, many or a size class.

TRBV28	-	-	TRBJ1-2	ASSAQGFGYT
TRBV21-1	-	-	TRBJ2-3	ASSDKPAQGVGDTQY
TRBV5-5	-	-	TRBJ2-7	ASSNTGNTPYEQY
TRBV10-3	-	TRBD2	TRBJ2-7	ATALAGGPYEQY
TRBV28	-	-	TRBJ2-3	ASGGGLRGRAADTQY
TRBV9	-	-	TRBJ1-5	ASSADSSVGQPQH
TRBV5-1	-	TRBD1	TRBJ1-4	ASSPMGGQGGEKLF
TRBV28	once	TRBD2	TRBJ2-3	ASSPSMASGGTDTQY
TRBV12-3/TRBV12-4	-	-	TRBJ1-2	ASSLAGSYGYT
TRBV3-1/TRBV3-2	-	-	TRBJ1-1	ASSHSDRNTEAF
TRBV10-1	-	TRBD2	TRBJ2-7	ASSVPGLPYEQY
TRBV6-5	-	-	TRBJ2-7	ASAPDRSPSEQY
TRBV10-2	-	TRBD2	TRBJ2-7	ASTWTSGSYEQY
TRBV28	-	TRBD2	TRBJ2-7	ASSPRLAGEYEQY
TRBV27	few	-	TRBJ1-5	ASADRGSNQPQH
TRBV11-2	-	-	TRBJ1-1	ASSLNAQRGTEAF
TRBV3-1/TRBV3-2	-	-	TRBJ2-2	ASAPDARAGELF
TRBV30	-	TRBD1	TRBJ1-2	AWSLGTARNFLQTEKYGYT
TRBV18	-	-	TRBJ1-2	ASSPRGGYLNYGYT
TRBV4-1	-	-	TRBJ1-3	ASSRGRGNRAGNTIY
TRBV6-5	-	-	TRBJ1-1	ASIVNTEAF
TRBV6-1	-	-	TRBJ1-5	ASSERAPQGFIDQPQH
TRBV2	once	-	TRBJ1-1	ASGGSGGRRNTEAF
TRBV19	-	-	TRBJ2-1	ASSIDPRVSSYNEQF
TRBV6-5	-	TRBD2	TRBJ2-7	ASSSGLAGTGRGQY
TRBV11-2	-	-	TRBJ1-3	ASSLEGVGSGNTIY
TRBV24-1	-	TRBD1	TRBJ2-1	ATSESWTGGGSYNEQF
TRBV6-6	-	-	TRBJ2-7	ASSIDRSRREQY
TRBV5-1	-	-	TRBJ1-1	ASSLASQGTEAF
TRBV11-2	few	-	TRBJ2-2	ASSFSRFSAGELF
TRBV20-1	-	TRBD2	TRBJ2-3	SASDPTSGSTDTQY
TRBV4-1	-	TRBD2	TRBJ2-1	ASSQDTPSGRATHYNEQF
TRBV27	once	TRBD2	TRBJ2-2	ASSLGLAATWELF
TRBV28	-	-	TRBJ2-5	ASTPWGGQETQY
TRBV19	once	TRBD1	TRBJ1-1	ASSQDRGKKNTEAF
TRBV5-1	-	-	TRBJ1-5	ASSFFPNQPQH
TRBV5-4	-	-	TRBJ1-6	ASSLGGSSYNSPLH
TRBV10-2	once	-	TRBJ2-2	ASSVPGATGELF
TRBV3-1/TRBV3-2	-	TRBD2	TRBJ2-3	ASSTRPSGRNTNTQY
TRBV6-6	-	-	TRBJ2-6	ASSLPSSGANVLT
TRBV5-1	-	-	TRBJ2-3	ASSLAQATDTQY
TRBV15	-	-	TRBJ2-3	ATSRDAISTDTQY
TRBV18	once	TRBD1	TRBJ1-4	ASSRGQVPDEKLF
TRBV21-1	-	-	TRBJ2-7	ARRLDRDRPLGYEQY
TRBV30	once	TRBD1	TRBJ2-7	AWRQGAYEQY
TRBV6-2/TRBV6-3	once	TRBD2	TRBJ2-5	ASSYPNLGLAGAMGTQY
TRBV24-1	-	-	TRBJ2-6	ATSEPTSSGANVLT
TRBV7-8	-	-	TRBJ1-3	ASSLGPDRLGGTIY
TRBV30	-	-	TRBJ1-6	AWSVRGTVRGGRSPLH
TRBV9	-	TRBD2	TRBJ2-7	ASSPSGRAYEQY
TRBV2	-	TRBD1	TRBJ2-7	ASSELRTGSYEQY
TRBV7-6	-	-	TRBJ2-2	ASSLRSPGTANTGELF
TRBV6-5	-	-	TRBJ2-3	ASRGPSTDTQY
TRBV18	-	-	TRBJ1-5	ASSPSFSRDQPQH
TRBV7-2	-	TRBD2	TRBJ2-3	ASSLGPSSGSGDTQY
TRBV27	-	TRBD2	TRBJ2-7	ASSFGTSGNEQY
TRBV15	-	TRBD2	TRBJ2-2	ATSSASGSAGELF
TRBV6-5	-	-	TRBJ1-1	ASSRADTEAF